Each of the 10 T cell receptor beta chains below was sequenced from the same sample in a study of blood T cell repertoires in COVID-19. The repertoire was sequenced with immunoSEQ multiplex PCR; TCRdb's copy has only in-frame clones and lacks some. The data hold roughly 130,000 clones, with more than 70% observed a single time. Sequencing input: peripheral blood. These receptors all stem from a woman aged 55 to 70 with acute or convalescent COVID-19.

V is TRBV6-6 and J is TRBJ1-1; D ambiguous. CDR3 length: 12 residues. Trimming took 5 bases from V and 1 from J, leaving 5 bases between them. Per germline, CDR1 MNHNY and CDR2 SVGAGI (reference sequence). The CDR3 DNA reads TGTGCCAGCAGTCCTCCGAACACTGAAGCTTTCTTT. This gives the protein CASSPPNTEAFF.

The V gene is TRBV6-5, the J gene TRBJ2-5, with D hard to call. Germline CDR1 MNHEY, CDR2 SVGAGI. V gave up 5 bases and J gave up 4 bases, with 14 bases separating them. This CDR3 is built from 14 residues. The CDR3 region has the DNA TGTGCCAGCAGTCCATCAAGTCGCGCAGAGACCCAGTACTTC. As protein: CASSPSSRAETQYF.

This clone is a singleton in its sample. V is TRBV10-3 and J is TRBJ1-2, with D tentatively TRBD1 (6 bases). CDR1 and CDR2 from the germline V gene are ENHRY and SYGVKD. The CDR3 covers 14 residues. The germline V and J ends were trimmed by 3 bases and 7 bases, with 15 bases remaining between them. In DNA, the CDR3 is TGTGCCATCAGTGAAGGTACAGGGAAGGGTGGCTACACCTTC. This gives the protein CAISEGTGKGGYTF.

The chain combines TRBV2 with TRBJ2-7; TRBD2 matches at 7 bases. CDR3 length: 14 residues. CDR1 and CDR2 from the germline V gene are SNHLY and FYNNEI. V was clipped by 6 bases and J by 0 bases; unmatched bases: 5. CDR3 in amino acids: CASRAERDSYEQYF. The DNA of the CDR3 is TGTGCCAGCAGAGCCGAGCGGGACTCCTACGAGCAGTACTTC. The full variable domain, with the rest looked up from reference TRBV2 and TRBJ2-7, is EPEVTQTPSHQVTQMGQEVILRCVPISNHLYFYWYRQILGQKVEFLVSFYNNEISEKSEIFDDQFSVERPDGSNFTLKIRSTKLEDSAMYFCASRAERDSYEQYFGPGTRLTVT.

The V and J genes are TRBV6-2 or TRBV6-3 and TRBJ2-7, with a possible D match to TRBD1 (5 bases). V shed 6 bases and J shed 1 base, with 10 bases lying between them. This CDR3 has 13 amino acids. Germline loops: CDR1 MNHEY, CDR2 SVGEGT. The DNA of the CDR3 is TGTGCCAGCAGCCGATCAGGGTCCTACGAGCAGTACTTC. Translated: CASSRSGSYEQYF.

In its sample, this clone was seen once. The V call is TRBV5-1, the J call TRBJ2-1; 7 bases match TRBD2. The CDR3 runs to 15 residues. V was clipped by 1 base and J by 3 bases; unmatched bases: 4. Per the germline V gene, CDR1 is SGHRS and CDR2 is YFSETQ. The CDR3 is CASSLQAGNYNEQFF. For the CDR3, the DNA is TGCGCCAGCAGCTTGCAAGCGGGGAACTACAATGAGCAGTTCTTC.

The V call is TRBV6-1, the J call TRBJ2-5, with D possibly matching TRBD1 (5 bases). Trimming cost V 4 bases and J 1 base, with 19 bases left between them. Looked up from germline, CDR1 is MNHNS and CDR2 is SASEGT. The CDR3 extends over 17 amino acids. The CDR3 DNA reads TGTGCCAGCAGTGGTGCTATCGTGCAGGGCCCCCAAGAGACCCAGTACTTC. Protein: CASSGAIVQGPQETQYF.

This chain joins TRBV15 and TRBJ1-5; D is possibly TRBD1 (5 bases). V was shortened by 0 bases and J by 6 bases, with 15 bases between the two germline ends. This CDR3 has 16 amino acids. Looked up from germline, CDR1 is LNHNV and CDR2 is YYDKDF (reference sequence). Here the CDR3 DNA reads TGTGCCACCAGCAGAGAGGGCAGGGAGGCCGGTCAGCCCCAGCATTTT. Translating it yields CATSREGREAGQPQHF.

CDR3 sequence (DNA): TGTGCCAGCAGCGCGGAGGGACTCTATTACAATGAGCAGTTCTTC. Amino acids: CASSAEGLYYNEQFF. This chain uses TRBV9 with TRBJ2-1; tentative D call: TRBD2 (6 bases). The CDR3 runs 15 residues. Between the trimmed V and J ends, which lost 3 bases and 4 bases, there was a span of 14 bases. In germline, CDR1 is SGDLS, CDR2 YYNGEE.

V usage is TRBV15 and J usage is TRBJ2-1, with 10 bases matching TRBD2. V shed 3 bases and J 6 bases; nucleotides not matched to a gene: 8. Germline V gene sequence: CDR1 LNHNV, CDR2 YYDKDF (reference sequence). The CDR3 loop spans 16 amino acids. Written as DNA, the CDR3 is TGTGCCACCAGCAGTGAGCTAGCGGGAGTACCCAATGAGCAGTTCTTC. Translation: CATSSELAGVPNEQFF.